A few counts support the clone carrying this T cell receptor (beta chain). The sample comes from a study of identical twins. MiXCR was run by TCRdb on the 5' RACE reads, yielding one entry per CDR3 protein. Seen here are some 240,000 distinct CDR3 sequences, about 8% observed once, and the top ten hold approximately 3%. Germline CDR1 SGHDN, CDR2 FVKESK. CDR3 length: 13 residues. The germline V and J ends were trimmed by 8 bases and 2 bases, with 11 bases remaining between them. The same data also contributed to another study, on yellow fever vaccine responses in identical twins.

This TCR derives from a woman aged 18 to 35 in good health. This chain joins TRBV14 and TRBJ2-3; D unresolved. The sequenced sample was CD8+ T cells sorted from blood. The CDR3 DNA reads as TGTGCCAGCGGCCGTGGGGTCACAGATACGCAGTATTTT. Translation: CASGRGVTDTQYF.